A selection of T cell receptor beta chains follows, all from one sample in a study of cytomegalovirus exposure and HLA in healthy donors. Sequencing was performed with immunoSEQ multiplex PCR; in TCRdb, only in-frame clones are kept and a portion is missing. In the table there are about 150,000 clones, approximately 84% of which are singletons. Material for sequencing was PBMCs. These receptors originate from a woman aged 18-30 years in good health and CMV-seronegative. CDR3s include the opening cysteine and the closing phenylalanine or tryptophan. A row's size may be missing; if present it is once, few, many or a size class.

size: -
V: TRBV30
J: TRBJ2-5
CDR3: CAWGGEVGETQYF

size: once
V: TRBV13
J: TRBJ2-3
CDR3: CASSLGRTGGADTQYF

size: -
V: TRBV10-1
J: TRBJ2-2
CDR3: CASERGNTGELFF

size: -
V: TRBV11-3
J: TRBJ2-1
CDR3: CASSQRRGHEQFF

size: -
V: TRBV7-3
J: TRBJ2-1
CDR3: CASSTGLVGNEQFF

size: -
V: TRBV5-1
J: TRBJ2-1
CDR3: CASSLLGGGYNEQFF

size: -
V: TRBV7-8
J: TRBJ2-7
CDR3: CASSWGTYEQYF

size: -
V: TRBV28
J: TRBJ2-4
CDR3: CASSFPRLAKNIQYF

size: -
V: TRBV7-2
J: TRBJ1-4
CDR3: CASSLAGRGTNEKLFF

size: -
V: TRBV5-4
J: TRBJ2-3
CDR3: CASSSPAGEGDTQYF

size: -
V: TRBV27
J: TRBJ1-1
CDR3: CASSFYRGKNTEAFF

size: once
V: TRBV5-1
J: -
CDR3: CASSHGDRAYEQYF

size: -
V: TRBV6-5
J: TRBJ2-3
CDR3: CASKGMGAAPDTQYF

size: -
V: TRBV11-3
J: TRBJ2-7
CDR3: CASSSEGGFYEQYF

size: -
V: TRBV7-9
J: TRBJ2-5
CDR3: CASTPLGDREETQYF

size: once
V: TRBV7-9
J: TRBJ1-1
CDR3: CASSFRDRGSEAFF

size: once
V: TRBV5-1
J: TRBJ2-7
CDR3: CASSLGIDRPTYEQYF